This TCR beta chain was captured in a study of spatial heterogeneity in lung cancer (dated by TCRdb to about 2019). Study-level background: More beta-chain than alpha-chain transcripts were consistently detected, likely reflecting higher beta-chain transcript abundance. In the raw uncorrected reads, each unique combination of TCR and UMI appeared more than ten times on average. The study quantitatively compared TCR alpha and beta repertoires across multiple tumor regions, matched nontumor lung and blood in non-small cell lung cancer. Both alpha and beta chains were TCR-sequenced in samples taken at surgery, namely 220 tumor regions, 63 to 70 matched nontumor lung samples and 45 to 60 PBMC samples. Nonsynonymous mutation counts, determined by whole-exome sequencing of tumor tissue, were related to features of the TCR repertoire. A strong correlation was found between TCR transcript counts in tumor regions and a T cell transcriptional module score from matched bulk RNA-seq.

The V end gives up 2 bases and the J end 1 base, leaving 7 bases in the junction not matched to a gene. According to the germline V gene, CDR1 reads SGHRS and CDR2 reads YFSETQ. The cysteine opens and the phenylalanine closes a CDR3 of 16 amino acids. The entry retains the CDR3 DNA only, 48 bases that are in frame from base 1. Beyond this particular receptor, the publication reports: The count of ubiquitous expanded TCRs correlated with the count of ubiquitous nonsynonymous mutations, and the count of regional expanded TCRs correlated with the count of regional nonsynonymous mutations. Confirming at a functional level the hypothesis that regional TCRs recognize regional mutations was considered to require additional single-cell paired TCR alpha and beta sequencing. A correlation was observed between the number of expanded intratumoral alpha and beta TCRs and the tumor nonsynonymous mutation count. TCR-seq was estimated to cover only roughly 7% of tumor T cells for alpha chains and 13% to 15% for beta chains.

Taken with the paper, the label for time point translates to: sample taken at primary tumor resection. Donors were about 70 patients with early-stage, untreated non-small cell lung cancer from the lung TRACERx cohort. Without any cell sorting, TCR sequencing was performed on whole RNA extracted either from tumor and nontumor lung tissue or from cryopreserved PBMC samples. Only patients with enough RNA available from two or more tumor regions were chosen for TCR sequencing. Before being selected, tumor and adjacent nontumor lung specimens were reviewed by a lung pathologist. This clonotype appeared many times. What this receptor recognizes is not known. It has no much larger one-base neighbor in the sample; base qualities were not kept. The library was made by 5' RACE. Sequencing instrument: NextSeq 500. The TCR library protocol attached a unique molecular identifier to each TCR cDNA molecule to allow correction of PCR and sequencing errors. The published analysis was carried out like this. Decombinator tools were used for TCR identification, UMI-based error correction and CDR3 extraction. TCRs above a frequency of 2 per 1,000, corresponding to the top 1% of the tumor frequency distribution, were defined as expanded. Expanded tumor TCRs were classed as regional if statistically deemed absent (corrected P<0.05) from at least one tumor region, otherwise ubiquitous. Each repertoire was subsampled 100 times to 5,000 TCRs, after which Renyi diversity was computed with the R vegan package. To build CDR3 similarity networks, amino acid triplet string-kernel similarity was used, and CDR3s were connected when their pairwise similarity was above 0.82. TCRdb applied fastp at Q25 and MiXCR to the public reads, then kept only in-frame beta chains. Here each entry gathers all rows of one CDR3 protein and keeps the most common genes and DNA. These V and J calls are TCRdb output, not the study's own analysis. Recorded for this sample are about 15,000 distinct CDR3 sequences; around 7.8% of them occurred a single time. The ten largest account for over 8% of the sample.

The rearranged segments are TRBV5-1 and TRBJ2-5; TRBD1 aligns with 8 central bases. Sequenced material: lung tumor tissue, taken at surgery. The sequence was obtained from a male donor with early-stage non-small cell lung cancer. DNA sequence: TGCGCCAGCAGCTTTAGTGGACAGGGTGCCCAAGAGACCCAGTACTTC. Its translation reads: CASSFSGQGAQETQYF. Supplemented by the reference TRBV5-1 and TRBJ2-5 proteins around the CDR3, the complete variable domain is KAGVTQTPRYLIKTRGQQVTLSCSPISGHRSVSWYQQTPGQGLQFLFEYFSETQRNKGNFPGRFSGRQFSNSRSEMNVSTLELGDSALYLCASSFSGQGAQETQYFGPGTRLLVL.